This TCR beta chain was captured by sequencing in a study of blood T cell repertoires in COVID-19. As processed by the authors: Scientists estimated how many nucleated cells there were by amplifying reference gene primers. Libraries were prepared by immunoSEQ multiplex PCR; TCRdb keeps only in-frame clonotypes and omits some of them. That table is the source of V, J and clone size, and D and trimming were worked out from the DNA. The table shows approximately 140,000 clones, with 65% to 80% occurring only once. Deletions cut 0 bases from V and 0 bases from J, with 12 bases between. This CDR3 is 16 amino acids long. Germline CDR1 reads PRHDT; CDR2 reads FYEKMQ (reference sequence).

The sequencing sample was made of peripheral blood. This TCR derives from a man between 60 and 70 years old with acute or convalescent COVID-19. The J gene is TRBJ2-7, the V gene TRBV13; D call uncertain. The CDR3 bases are TGTGCCAGCAGCTTAGGCTCGCGGAAATACTCCTACGAGCAGTACTTC. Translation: CASSLGSRKYSYEQYF.